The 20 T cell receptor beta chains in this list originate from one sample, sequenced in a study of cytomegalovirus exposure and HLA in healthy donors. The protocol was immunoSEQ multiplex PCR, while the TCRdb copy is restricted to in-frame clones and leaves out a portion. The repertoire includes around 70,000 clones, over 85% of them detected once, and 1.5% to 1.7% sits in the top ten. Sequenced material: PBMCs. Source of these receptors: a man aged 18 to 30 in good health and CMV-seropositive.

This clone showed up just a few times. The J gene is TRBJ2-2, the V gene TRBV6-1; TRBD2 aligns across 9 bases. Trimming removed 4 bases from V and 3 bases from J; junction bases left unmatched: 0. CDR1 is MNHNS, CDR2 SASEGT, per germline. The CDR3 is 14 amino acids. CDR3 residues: CASSGLADTGELFF. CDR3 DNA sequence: TGTGCCAGCAGTGGACTAGCGGACACCGGGGAGCTGTTTTTT.

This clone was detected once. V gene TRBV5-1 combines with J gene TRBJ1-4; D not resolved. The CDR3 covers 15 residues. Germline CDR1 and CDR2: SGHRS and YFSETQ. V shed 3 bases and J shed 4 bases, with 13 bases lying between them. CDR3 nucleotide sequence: TGCGCCAGCAGCTCAACTCCTAGCATTAATGAAAAACTGTTTTTT. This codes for CASSSTPSINEKLFF.

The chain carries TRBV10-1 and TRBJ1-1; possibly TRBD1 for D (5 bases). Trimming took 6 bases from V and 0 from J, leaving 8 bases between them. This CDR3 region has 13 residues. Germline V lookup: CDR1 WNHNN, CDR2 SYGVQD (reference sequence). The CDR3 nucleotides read TGCGCCAGCAGGGACAACTTGAACACTGAAGCTTTCTTT. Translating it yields CASRDNLNTEAFF.

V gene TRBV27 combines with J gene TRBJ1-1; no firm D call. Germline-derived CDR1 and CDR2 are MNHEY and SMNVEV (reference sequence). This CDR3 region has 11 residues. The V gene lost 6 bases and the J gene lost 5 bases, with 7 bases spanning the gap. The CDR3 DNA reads TGTGCCAGCAGGACGGGGACTGAAGCTTTCTTT. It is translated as CASRTGTEAFF.

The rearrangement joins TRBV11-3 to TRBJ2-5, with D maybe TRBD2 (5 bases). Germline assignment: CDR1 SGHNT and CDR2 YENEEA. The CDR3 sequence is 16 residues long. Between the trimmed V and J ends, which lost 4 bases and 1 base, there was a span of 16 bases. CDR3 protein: CASSSRWEEGQETQYF. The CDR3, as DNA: TGTGCCAGCAGCTCTAGGTGGGAAGAGGGCCAAGAGACCCAGTACTTC.

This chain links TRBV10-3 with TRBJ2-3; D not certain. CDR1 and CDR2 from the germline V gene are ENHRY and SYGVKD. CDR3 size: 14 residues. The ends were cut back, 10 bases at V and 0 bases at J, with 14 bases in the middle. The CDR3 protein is CATTAEPSTDTQYF. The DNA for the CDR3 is TGTGCCACAACGGCGGAGCCAAGCACAGATACGCAGTATTTT.

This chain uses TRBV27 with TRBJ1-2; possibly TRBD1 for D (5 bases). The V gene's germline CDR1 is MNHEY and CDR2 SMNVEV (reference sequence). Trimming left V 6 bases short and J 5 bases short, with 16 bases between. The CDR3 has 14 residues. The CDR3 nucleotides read TGTGCCAGCAGGGTACCGGGGGTCCTATATGGCTACACCTTC. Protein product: CASRVPGVLYGYTF.

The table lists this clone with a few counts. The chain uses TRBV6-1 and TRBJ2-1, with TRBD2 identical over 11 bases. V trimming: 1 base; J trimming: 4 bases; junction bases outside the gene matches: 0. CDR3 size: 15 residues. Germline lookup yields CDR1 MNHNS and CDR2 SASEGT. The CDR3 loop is CASSEGTSGYNEQFF. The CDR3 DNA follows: TGTGCCAGCAGTGAAGGGACTAGCGGGTACAATGAGCAGTTCTTC.

The CDR3 DNA reads as TGTGCCAGCAGTTACGGCTCTGGAAACACCATATATTTT. Translating it yields CASSYGSGNTIYF. This sequence joins TRBV25-1 and TRBJ1-3; D remains ambiguous. CDR1 is MGHDK and CDR2 is SYGVNS in the germline V gene. This CDR3 region has 13 residues. V was cut by 5 bases and J by 0 bases, with 5 bases left in between.

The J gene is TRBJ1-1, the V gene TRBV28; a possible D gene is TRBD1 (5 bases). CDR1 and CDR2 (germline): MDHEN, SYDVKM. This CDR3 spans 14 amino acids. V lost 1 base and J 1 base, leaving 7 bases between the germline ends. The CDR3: CASSLSDTNTEAFF. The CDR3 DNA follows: TGTGCCAGCAGTTTATCGGACACGAACACTGAAGCTTTCTTT.

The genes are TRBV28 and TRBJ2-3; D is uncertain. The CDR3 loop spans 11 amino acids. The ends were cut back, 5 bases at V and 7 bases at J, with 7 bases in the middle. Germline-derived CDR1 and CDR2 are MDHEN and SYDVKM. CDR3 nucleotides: TGTGCCAGCAGTCCGAGGTATACGCAGTATTTT. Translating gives CASSPRYTQYF.

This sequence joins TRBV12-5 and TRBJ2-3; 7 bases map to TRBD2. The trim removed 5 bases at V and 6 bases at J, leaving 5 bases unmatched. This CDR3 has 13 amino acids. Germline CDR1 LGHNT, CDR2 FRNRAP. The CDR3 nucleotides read TGTGCTAGTGGTCCCGGACTAGGGGATACGCAGTATTTT. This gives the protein CASGPGLGDTQYF. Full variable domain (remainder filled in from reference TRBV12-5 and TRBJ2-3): DARVTQTPRHKVTEMGQEVTMRCQPILGHNTVFWYRQTMMQGLELLAYFRNRAPLDDSGMPKDRFSAEMPDATLATLKIQPSEPRDSAVYFCASGPGLGDTQYFGPGTRLTVL.

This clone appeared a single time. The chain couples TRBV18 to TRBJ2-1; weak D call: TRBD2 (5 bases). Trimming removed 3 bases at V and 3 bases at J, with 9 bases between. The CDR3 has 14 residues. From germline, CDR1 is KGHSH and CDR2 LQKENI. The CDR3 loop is CASSPPRDYNEQFF. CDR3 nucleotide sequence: TGTGCCAGCTCACCCCCTCGGGACTACAATGAGCAGTTCTTC.

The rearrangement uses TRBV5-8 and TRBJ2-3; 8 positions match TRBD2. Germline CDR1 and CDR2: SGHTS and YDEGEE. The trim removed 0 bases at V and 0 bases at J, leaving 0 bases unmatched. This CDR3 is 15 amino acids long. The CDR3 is CASSLGGRSTDTQYF. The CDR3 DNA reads TGTGCCAGCAGCTTGGGCGGGAGGAGCACAGATACGCAGTATTTT.

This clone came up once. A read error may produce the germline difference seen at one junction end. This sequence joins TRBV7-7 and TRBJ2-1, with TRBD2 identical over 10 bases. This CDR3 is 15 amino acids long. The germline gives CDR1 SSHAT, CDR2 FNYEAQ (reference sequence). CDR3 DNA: TGTGCTAGCAGCCCGGGACTAGCGCTTTACAATGAGCAGTTCTTC. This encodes CASSPGLALYNEQFF.

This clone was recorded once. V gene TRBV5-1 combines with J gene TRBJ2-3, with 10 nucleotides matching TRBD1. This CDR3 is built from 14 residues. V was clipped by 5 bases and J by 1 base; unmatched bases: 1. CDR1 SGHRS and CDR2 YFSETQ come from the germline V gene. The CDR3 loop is CASRGTGGTDTQYF. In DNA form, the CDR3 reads TGCGCCAGCAGGGGGACAGGGGGCACAGATACGCAGTATTTT.

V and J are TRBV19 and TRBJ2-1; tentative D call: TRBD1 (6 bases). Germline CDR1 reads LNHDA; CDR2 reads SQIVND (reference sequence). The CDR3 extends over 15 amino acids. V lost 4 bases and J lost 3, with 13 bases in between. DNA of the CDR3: TGTGCCAGTAGTAATGGGCAGGGGATCTACAATGAGCAGTTCTTC. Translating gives CASSNGQGIYNEQFF.

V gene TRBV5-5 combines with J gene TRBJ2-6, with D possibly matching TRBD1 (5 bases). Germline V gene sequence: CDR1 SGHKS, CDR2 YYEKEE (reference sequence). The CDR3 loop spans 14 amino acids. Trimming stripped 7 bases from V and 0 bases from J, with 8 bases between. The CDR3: CASSRDSGANVLTF. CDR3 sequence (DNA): TGTGCCAGCTCCAGGGACTCTGGGGCCAACGTCCTGACTTTC.

The CDR3 spells CASSTTGQEVYEQYF. In nucleotides, the CDR3 is TGTGCCAGCAGCACAACGGGACAGGAGGTTTACGAGCAGTACTTC. J is TRBJ2-7 and V is TRBV7-2, with TRBD1 matching 8 bases. After removal of 5 bases from V and 4 bases from J, the junction contained 10 bases not matched to a gene. The CDR3 consists of 15 residues. The germline gives CDR1 SGHTA, CDR2 FQGNSA.

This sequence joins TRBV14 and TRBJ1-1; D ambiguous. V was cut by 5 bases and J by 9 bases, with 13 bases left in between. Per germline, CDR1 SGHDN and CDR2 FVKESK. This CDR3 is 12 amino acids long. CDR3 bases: TGTGCCAGCAGCGGTTCAGAGGGCAAAGCTTTCTTT. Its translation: CASSGSEGKAFF. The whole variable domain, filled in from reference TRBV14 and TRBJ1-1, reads EAGVTQFPSHSVIEKGQTVTLRCDPISGHDNLYWYRRVMGKEIKFLLHFVKESKQDESGMPNNRFLAERTGGTYSTLKVQPAELEDSGVYFCASSGSEGKAFFGQGTRLTVV.